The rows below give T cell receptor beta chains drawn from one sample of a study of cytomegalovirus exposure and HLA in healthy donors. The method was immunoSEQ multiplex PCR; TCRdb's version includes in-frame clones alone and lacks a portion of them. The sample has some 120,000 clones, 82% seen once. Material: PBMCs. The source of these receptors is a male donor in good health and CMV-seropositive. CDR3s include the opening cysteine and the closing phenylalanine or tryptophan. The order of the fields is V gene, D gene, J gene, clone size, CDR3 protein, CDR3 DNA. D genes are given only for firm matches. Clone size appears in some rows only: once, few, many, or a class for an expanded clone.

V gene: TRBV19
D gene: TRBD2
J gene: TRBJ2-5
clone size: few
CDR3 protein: CASSDGLAVYQETQYF
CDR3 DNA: TGTGCCAGTAGTGACGGACTAGCGGTGTACCAAGAGACCCAGTACTTC

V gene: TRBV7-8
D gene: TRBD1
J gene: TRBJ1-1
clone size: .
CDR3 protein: CASNPLTGLNTEAFF
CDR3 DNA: TGTGCCAGCAACCCCTTGACAGGGTTGAACACTGAAGCTTTCTTT

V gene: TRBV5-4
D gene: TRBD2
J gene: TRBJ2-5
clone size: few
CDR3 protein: CASSWTGGEETQYF
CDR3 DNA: TGTGCCAGCAGCTGGACGGGGGGGGAAGAGACCCAGTACTTC

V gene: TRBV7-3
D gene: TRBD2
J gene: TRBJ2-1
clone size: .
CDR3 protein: CASSPGGEGSEQFF
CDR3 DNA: TGTGCCAGCAGCCCCGGAGGGGAGGGCAGTGAGCAGTTCTTC

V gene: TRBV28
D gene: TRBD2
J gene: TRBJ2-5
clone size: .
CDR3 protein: CASSLSGLADFWQETQYF
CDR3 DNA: TGTGCCAGCAGTTTGAGTGGACTAGCGGACTTTTGGCAAGAGACCCAGTACTTC

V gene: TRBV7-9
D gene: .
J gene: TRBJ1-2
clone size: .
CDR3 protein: CASSLEGKGGYTF
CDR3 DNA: TGTGCCAGCAGCCTCGAAGGGAAGGGGGGCTACACCTTC

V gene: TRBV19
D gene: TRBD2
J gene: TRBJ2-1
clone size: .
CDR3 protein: CASSSGRNEQFF
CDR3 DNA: TGTGCCAGTAGTAGCGGGAGGAATGAGCAGTTCTTC

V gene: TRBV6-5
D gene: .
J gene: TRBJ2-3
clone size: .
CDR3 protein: CASSSKTSAAPDTQYF
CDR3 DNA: TGTGCCAGCAGTTCCAAGACTAGTGCGGCCCCAGATACGCAGTATTTT

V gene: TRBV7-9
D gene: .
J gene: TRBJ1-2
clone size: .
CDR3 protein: CASSPLGDYGYTF
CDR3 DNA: TGTGCCAGCAGCCCCCTAGGGGACTATGGCTACACCTTC

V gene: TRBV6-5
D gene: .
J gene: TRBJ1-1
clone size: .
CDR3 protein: CASGRSGDTEAFF
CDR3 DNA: TGTGCCAGCGGTAGGTCGGGGGACACTGAAGCTTTCTTT

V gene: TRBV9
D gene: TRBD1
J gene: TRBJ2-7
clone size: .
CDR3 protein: CASSVGGTGPYEQYF
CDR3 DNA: TGTGCCAGCAGCGTAGGGGGGACAGGTCCCTACGAGCAGTACTTC

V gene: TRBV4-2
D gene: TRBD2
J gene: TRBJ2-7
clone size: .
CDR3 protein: CASSQDRLAQTSGYEQYF
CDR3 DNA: TGTGCCAGCAGCCAAGATAGACTAGCCCAGACGTCGGGGTACGAGCAGTACTTC

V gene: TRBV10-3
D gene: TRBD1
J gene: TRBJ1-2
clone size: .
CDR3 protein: CAVGGVNYGYTF
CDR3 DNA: TGTGCGGTAGGGGGCGTTAACTATGGCTACACCTTC

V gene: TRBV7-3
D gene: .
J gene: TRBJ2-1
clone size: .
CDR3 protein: CASSLGGALNEQFF
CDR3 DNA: TGTGCCAGCAGCTTGGGGGGTGCCCTCAATGAGCAGTTCTTC

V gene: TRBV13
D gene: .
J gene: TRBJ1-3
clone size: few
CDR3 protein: CASSSRGGMGSGNTIYF
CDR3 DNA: TGTGCCAGCAGCTCAAGGGGTGGTATGGGGTCTGGAAACACCATATATTTT

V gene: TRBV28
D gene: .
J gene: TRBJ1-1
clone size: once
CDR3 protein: CASSSWAKMNTEAFF
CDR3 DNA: TGTGCCAGCAGTTCGTGGGCGAAAATGAACACTGAAGCTTTCTTT

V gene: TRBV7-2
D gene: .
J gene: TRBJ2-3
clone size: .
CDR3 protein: CASSSGLGADTQYF
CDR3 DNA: TGTGCCAGCAGCTCAGGACTCGGAGCCGATACGCAGTATTTT

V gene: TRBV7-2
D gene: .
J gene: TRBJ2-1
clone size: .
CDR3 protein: CASSPQRNEQFF
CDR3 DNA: TGTGCCAGCAGTCCCCAGAGGAATGAGCAGTTCTTC

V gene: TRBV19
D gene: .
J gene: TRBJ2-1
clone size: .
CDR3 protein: CASTTGGDGQFF
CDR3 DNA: TGTGCCAGTACCACGGGGGGCGATGGGCAGTTCTTC